The 27 T cell receptor beta chains presented below share a single source sample, sequenced in a study of OX40 agonist ivuxolimab in advanced cancers. The library was built by means of the immunoSEQ multiplex PCR assay. Imported from immuneACCESS, the table was reduced by TCRdb to in-frame sequences with V and J called. These copies leave out some clones; in studies compared against another copy, an unresolved V gene accounts for under half, and the cause of the remainder is not known. The sample records about 19,000 clones, 85% to 90% of which are singletons. The top ten clonotypes cover about 50% of the sample. The source was CD4+ or CD8+ T cells sorted from blood, collected in a trial of the OX40 agonist ivuxolimab. Receptors were obtained from an adult with an advanced solid tumor such as melanoma, head and neck, liver or kidney cancer.

V usage is TRBV7-2 and J usage is TRBJ2-3; no definite D call. The V end was cut by 1 base, the J end by 1 base, with 12 bases between. The CDR3 loop spans 16 amino acids. Looked up from germline, CDR1 is SGHTA and CDR2 is FQGNSA. CDR3 protein: CASSLEDNPGTDTQYF. CDR3 in DNA: TGTGCCAGCAGCTTAGAGGATAACCCTGGCACAGATACGCAGTATTTT.

CDR3 bases: TGCGCCAGCAGCTTGGTCGGGCCCGGGGAGACCCAGTACTTC. Amino acid sequence: CASSLVGPGETQYF. V gene TRBV5-1 combines with J gene TRBJ2-5; D call uncertain. The V and J ends lost 0 bases and 5 bases respectively, with 11 bases between them. The CDR3 sequence is 14 residues long. Germline assignment: CDR1 SGHRS and CDR2 YFSETQ.

The gene calls are TRBV2 and TRBJ2-7; the D is unclear. Germline V gene sequence: CDR1 SNHLY, CDR2 FYNNEI. The germline V and J ends were trimmed by 9 bases and 3 bases, with 12 bases remaining between them. This CDR3 contains 12 residues. The CDR3 coding sequence is TGTGCCAGTTCTGTGTCCCACTACGAGCAGTACTTC. Translation: CASSVSHYEQYF.

This chain uses TRBV4-1 with TRBJ2-1; 13 positions match TRBD2. This CDR3 is built from 16 residues. The germline CDR1 and CDR2 sequences are MGHRA and YSYEKL. V lost 3 bases and J lost 6; bases outside the gene matches: 5. DNA of the CDR3: TGCGCCAGCAGCCAGGGACTAGCGGGAAGTGCCAATGAGCAGTTCTTC. This sequence encodes CASSQGLAGSANEQFF.

This chain uses TRBV4-1 with TRBJ2-7; no clear D. The ends were cut back, 1 base at V and 7 bases at J, with 17 bases in the middle. CDR1 is MGHRA, CDR2 YSYEKL, per germline. The CDR3 totals 15 residues. In DNA, the CDR3 is TGCGCCAGCAGCCAAGTCGGAACTATCCTGGGAGAGCAGTACTTC. It is translated as CASSQVGTILGEQYF.

The chain combines TRBV11-1 with TRBJ1-1; 7 bases fit TRBD1. The CDR3 runs to 15 residues. V was clipped by 5 bases and J by 5 bases; unmatched bases: 11. Germline-derived CDR1 and CDR2 are SGHAT and FQDESV (reference sequence). For the CDR3, the DNA is TGTGCCAGCAGCCAAACAACGACAGGGCAAACTGAAGCTTTCTTT. Its protein is CASSQTTTGQTEAFF.

The V gene is TRBV5-1, the J gene TRBJ2-3; 8 positions match TRBD1. Looked up from germline, CDR1 is SGHRS and CDR2 is YFSETQ. The length of the CDR3 is 16 residues. V lost 1 base, J lost 7 bases, and 11 bases stayed unmatched. The CDR3, as DNA: TGCGCCAGCAGCTTGTTGGGGACAGGCCAATATCATACGCAGTATTTT. Translation gives CASSLLGTGQYHTQYF.

V gene TRBV5-1 combines with J gene TRBJ2-6; no firm D call. This CDR3 has 15 residues. The germline V gene has CDR1 SGHRS and CDR2 YFSETQ. V dropped 7 bases and J dropped 3 bases, with 14 bases sitting between them. The CDR3 reads CASCLLLFGANVLTF. The CDR3 DNA reads as TGCGCCAGCTGCCTCCTTCTTTTTGGGGCCAACGTCCTGACTTTC.

The rearrangement uses TRBV5-4 and TRBJ2-7; D could derive from TRBD1 or TRBD2 (5 bases each). The CDR3 length is 15 residues. Germline V gene data show CDR1 as SGHNT and CDR2 as YYREEE (reference sequence). V shed 2 bases and J shed 0 bases, with 12 bases lying between them. This CDR3 reads CASSFFRDASYEQYF. The CDR3 DNA follows: TGTGCCAGCAGCTTTTTCCGGGACGCCTCCTACGAGCAGTACTTC.

The chain employs TRBV29-1 and TRBJ2-1; perhaps TRBD2 as D (6 bases). CDR1 and CDR2 from the germline V gene are SQVTM and ANQGSEA. The CDR3 consists of 14 residues. Trimming pared 7 bases from V and 5 bases from J, leaving 18 bases between. Here the CDR3 reads CSAPGTPSHNEQFF. In nucleotides, the CDR3 is TGCAGCGCCCCGGGGACTCCATCCCACAATGAGCAGTTCTTC.

The chain carries TRBV25-1 and TRBJ1-1; 9 bases line up with TRBD1. Germline CDR1 reads MGHDK; CDR2 reads SYGVNS. V lost 1 base, J lost 6 bases, and 3 bases stayed unmatched. There are 14 residues in the CDR3. Here the CDR3 reads CASSELDRGSEAFF. In nucleotides, the CDR3 is TGTGCCAGCAGTGAATTAGACAGGGGGTCTGAAGCTTTCTTT.

This chain joins TRBV29-1 and TRBJ2-2, with TRBD2 matching 11 bases. The V gene end was trimmed by 7 bases and the J gene end by 6 bases; junction bases not matched to a gene: 22. Germline V CDR1 and CDR2: SQVTM, ANQGSEA. CDR3 length equals 19 residues. The CDR3 reads CSARTGYSGRAYMSGELFF. The CDR3 DNA follows: TGCAGCGCACGGACAGGTTATAGCGGGAGGGCCTATATGTCCGGGGAGCTGTTTTTT.

This chain uses TRBV6-1 with TRBJ2-4; 12 bases map to TRBD2. The ends lost 4 bases at V and 0 bases at J; junction bases unmatched: 10. The CDR3 is 19 residues long. CDR1 is MNHNS, CDR2 SASEGT, per germline. The CDR3 DNA is TGTGCCAGCAGTGGACAGGGGAAGGGACTAGCGGGAGCCAAAAACATTCAGTACTTC. Protein sequence: CASSGQGKGLAGAKNIQYF.

The V gene is TRBV11-2, the J gene TRBJ1-2; no firm D call. V lost 5 bases, J lost 10 bases, and 14 bases lay in between. The CDR3 has 12 amino acids. Germline V CDR1 and CDR2: SGHAT, FQNNGV. The DNA for the CDR3 is TGTGCCAGCAGCAACGGGTTTCGGGACTACACCTTC. Its translation: CASSNGFRDYTF.

The chain recombines TRBV28 with TRBJ2-3; possible D gene TRBD1, 7 bases. The V gene's germline CDR1 is MDHEN and CDR2 SYDVKM. Between the trimmed V and J ends, which lost 5 bases and 1 base, there was a span of 16 bases. This CDR3 region has 16 residues. The CDR3 reads CASSGRQGGRTDTQYF. For the CDR3, the DNA is TGTGCCAGCAGTGGCCGACAGGGAGGCCGCACAGATACGCAGTATTTT.

V is TRBV2 and J is TRBJ2-7; 11 bases match TRBD2. J gave up 6 bases and V 6 bases, and 4 bases lay outside the gene matches. The CDR3 consists of 13 residues. CDR1 SNHLY and CDR2 FYNNEI come from the germline V gene. The CDR3 bases are TGTGCCAGCAGGGACGGACTAGCGGGCGAGCAGTACTTC. Translated: CASRDGLAGEQYF.

This clone was found once. This chain uses TRBV7-8 with TRBJ2-7, with TRBD2 matching over 7 bases. The length of the CDR3 is 15 residues. V shed 3 bases, J shed 5 bases, and the junction held 10 bases outside the gene matches. Germline V CDR1 and CDR2: SGHVS, FQNEAQ. Here the CDR3 reads CASSFTYPGTNEQYF. The DNA of the CDR3 is TGTGCCAGCAGCTTTACTTACCCCGGGACTAACGAGCAGTACTTC.

This clone was seen once. The gene calls are TRBV5-1 and TRBJ2-5; 13 bases are shared with TRBD2. The ends lost 0 bases at V and 5 bases at J; junction bases unmatched: 7. The length of the CDR3 is 17 residues. Looked up from germline, CDR1 is SGHRS and CDR2 is YFSETQ. The CDR3 loop is CASSLGTSGSGMETQYF. The CDR3 nucleotides are TGCGCCAGCAGCTTGGGGACTAGCGGGAGTGGGATGGAGACCCAGTACTTC. Variable domain in full (rest from reference TRBV5-1 and TRBJ2-5): KAGVTQTPRYLIKTRGQQVTLSCSPISGHRSVSWYQQTPGQGLQFLFEYFSETQRNKGNFPGRFSGRQFSNSRSEMNVSTLELGDSALYLCASSLGTSGSGMETQYFGPGTRLLVL.

This rearrangement joins TRBV5-4 to TRBJ2-1; D is ambiguous. CDR1 SGHNT and CDR2 YYREEE come from the germline V gene (reference sequence). CDR3 length equals 13 residues. V was clipped by 1 base and J by 5 bases, with 7 bases between them. The CDR3 sequence: CASSLPQNNEQFF. CDR3 sequence (DNA): TGTGCCAGCAGCTTGCCGCAGAACAATGAGCAGTTCTTC.

This clone is termed medium-sized. In the same sample, other DNA sequences code for this CDR3. The V and J genes are TRBV7-9 and TRBJ1-1; maybe TRBD1 (5 bases). The germline gives CDR1 SEHNR, CDR2 FQNEAQ (reference sequence). V shed 0 bases and J shed 1 base, with 9 bases lying between them. This CDR3 has 15 residues. CDR3 sequence (DNA): TGTGCCAGCAGCTTAGCCCACGGGGGGAACACTGAAGCTTTCTTT. It codes for CASSLAHGGNTEAFF.

The chain uses TRBV4-2 and TRBJ1-5; D unclear. Between the trimmed V and J ends, which lost 3 bases and 4 bases, there was a span of 10 bases. The CDR3 runs to 14 residues. Germline V gene sequence: CDR1 LGHNA, CDR2 YNFKEQ. CDR3 nucleotide sequence: TGTGCCAGCAGCCACCATGACACTAATCAGCCCCAGCATTTT. Amino acids: CASSHHDTNQPQHF.

This rearrangement joins TRBV7-8 to TRBJ2-3, with 11 bases fitting TRBD2. This CDR3 spans 16 amino acids. Germline loops: CDR1 SGHVS, CDR2 FQNEAQ. J was trimmed by 0 bases and V by 3 bases; bases with no gene match: 2. The CDR3 bases are TGTGCCAGCAGCTTGCCTAGCGGGAGGAGCACAGATACGCAGTATTTT. It encodes CASSLPSGRSTDTQYF.

This rearrangement joins TRBV4-1 to TRBJ2-7; TRBD2 might be the D (6 bases). Germline V lookup: CDR1 MGHRA, CDR2 YSYEKL. V was shortened by 4 bases and J by 3 bases, with 13 bases between the two germline ends. The CDR3 spans 14 residues. CDR3 residues: CASSRGEENYEQYF. The CDR3 region has the DNA TGCGCCAGCAGCCGGGGGGAAGAAAACTACGAGCAGTACTTC.

The V gene is TRBV7-9, the J gene TRBJ1-1, with D hard to call. Germline V CDR1 and CDR2: SEHNR, FQNEAQ (reference sequence). This CDR3 is built from 12 residues. The V gene lost 1 base and the J gene lost 11 bases, with 11 bases spanning the gap. CDR3 nucleotides: TGTGCCAGCAGCTTAGAGGCGTCCCGGGCTTTCTTT. This codes for CASSLEASRAFF.

This clone occurred once. This chain uses TRBV19 with TRBJ2-7; 8 bases are shared with TRBD1. The CDR3 runs to 14 residues. V gave up 6 bases and J gave up 3 bases; unmatched junction bases: 7. The germline V gene encodes CDR1 LNHDA and CDR2 SQIVND (reference sequence). The CDR3 sequence: CASRLTGASYEQYF. The CDR3 DNA is TGTGCCAGTAGATTGACAGGGGCGAGCTACGAGCAGTACTTC.

This sequence joins TRBV11-3 and TRBJ2-7; weak D call: TRBD2 (5 bases). This CDR3 comprises 15 residues. Trimming took off 2 bases at V and 0 bases at J, with 11 bases between the two ends. Per the germline V gene, CDR1 is SGHNT and CDR2 is YENEEA. The CDR3 nucleotides are TGTGCCAGCAGCTTAAATCGGGGATTCTCCTACGAGCAGTACTTC. Residues: CASSLNRGFSYEQYF. The full variable domain, in which reference TRBV11-3 and TRBJ2-7 provide the parts outside the CDR3, is EAGVVQSPRYKIIEKKQPVAFWCNPISGHNTLYWYLQNLGQGPELLIRYENEEAVDDSQLPKDRFSAERLKGVDSTLKIQPAELGDSAVYLCASSLNRGFSYEQYFGPGTRLTVT.

The chain's CDR3 is CASSSGLAGVYSGELFF. DNA for the CDR3: TGTGCCAGCAGCTCCGGACTAGCGGGAGTGTATAGCGGGGAGCTGTTTTTT. The chain recombines TRBV7-2 with TRBJ2-2; TRBD2 aligns across 13 bases. The germline V gene encodes CDR1 SGHTA and CDR2 FQGNSA. The CDR3 has 17 amino acids. V shed 4 bases, J shed 7 bases, and the junction held 9 bases outside the gene matches.